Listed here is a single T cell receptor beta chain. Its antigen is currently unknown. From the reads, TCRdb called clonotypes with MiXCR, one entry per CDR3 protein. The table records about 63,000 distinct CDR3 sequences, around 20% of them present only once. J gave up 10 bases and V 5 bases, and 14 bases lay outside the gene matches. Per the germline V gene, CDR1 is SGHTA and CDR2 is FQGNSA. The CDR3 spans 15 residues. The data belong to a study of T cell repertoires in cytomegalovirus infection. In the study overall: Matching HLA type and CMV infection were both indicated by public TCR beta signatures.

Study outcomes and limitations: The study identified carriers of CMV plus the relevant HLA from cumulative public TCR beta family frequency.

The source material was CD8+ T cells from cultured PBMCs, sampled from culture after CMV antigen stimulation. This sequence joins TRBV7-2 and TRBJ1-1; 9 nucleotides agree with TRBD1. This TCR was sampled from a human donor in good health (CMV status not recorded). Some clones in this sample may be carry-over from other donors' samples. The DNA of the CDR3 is TGTGCCAGCAGCCATCGGTACCGGGACAGGGAGGTAGCTTTCTTT. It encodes CASSHRYRDREVAFF.